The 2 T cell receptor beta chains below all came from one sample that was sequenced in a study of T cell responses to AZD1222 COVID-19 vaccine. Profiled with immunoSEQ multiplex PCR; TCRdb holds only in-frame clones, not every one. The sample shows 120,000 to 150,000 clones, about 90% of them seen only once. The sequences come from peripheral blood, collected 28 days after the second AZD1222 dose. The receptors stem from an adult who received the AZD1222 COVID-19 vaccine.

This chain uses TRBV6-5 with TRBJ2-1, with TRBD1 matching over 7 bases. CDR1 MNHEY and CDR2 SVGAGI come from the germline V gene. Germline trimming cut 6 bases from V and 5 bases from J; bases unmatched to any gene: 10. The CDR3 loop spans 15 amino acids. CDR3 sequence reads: CASRPGQLNHNEQFF. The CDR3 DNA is TGTGCCAGCAGACCGGGACAGCTGAACCACAATGAGCAGTTCTTC.

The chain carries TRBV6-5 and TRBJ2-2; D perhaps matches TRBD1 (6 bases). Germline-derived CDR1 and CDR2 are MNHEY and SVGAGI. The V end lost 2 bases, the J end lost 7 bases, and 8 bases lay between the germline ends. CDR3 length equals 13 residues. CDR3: CASSYRTVGELFF. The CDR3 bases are TGTGCCAGCAGTTACCGGACAGTCGGGGAGCTGTTTTTT.